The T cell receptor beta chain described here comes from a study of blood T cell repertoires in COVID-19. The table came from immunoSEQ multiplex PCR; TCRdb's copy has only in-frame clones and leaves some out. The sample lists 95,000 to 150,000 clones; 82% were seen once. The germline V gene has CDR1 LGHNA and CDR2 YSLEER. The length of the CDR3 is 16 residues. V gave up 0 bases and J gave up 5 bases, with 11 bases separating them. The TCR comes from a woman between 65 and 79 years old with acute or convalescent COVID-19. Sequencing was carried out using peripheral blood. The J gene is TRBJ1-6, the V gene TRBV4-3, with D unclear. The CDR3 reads CASSQESAGNNSPLHF. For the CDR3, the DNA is TGCGCCAGCAGCCAAGAATCGGCGGGGAATAATTCACCCCTCCACTTT.